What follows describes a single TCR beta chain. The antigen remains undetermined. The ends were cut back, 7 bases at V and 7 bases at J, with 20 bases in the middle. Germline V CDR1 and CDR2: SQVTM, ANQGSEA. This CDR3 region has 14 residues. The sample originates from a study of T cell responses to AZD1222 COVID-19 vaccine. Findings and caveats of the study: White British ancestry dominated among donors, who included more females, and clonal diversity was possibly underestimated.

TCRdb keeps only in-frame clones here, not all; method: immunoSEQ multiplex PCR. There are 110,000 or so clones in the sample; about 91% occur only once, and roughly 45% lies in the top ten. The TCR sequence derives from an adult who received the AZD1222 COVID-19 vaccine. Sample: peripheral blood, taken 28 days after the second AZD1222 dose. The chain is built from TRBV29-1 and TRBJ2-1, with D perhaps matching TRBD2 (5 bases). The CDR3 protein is CSGRGSATTNEQFF. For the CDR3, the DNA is TGCAGCGGACGGGGTAGCGCAACTACAAATGAGCAGTTCTTC.